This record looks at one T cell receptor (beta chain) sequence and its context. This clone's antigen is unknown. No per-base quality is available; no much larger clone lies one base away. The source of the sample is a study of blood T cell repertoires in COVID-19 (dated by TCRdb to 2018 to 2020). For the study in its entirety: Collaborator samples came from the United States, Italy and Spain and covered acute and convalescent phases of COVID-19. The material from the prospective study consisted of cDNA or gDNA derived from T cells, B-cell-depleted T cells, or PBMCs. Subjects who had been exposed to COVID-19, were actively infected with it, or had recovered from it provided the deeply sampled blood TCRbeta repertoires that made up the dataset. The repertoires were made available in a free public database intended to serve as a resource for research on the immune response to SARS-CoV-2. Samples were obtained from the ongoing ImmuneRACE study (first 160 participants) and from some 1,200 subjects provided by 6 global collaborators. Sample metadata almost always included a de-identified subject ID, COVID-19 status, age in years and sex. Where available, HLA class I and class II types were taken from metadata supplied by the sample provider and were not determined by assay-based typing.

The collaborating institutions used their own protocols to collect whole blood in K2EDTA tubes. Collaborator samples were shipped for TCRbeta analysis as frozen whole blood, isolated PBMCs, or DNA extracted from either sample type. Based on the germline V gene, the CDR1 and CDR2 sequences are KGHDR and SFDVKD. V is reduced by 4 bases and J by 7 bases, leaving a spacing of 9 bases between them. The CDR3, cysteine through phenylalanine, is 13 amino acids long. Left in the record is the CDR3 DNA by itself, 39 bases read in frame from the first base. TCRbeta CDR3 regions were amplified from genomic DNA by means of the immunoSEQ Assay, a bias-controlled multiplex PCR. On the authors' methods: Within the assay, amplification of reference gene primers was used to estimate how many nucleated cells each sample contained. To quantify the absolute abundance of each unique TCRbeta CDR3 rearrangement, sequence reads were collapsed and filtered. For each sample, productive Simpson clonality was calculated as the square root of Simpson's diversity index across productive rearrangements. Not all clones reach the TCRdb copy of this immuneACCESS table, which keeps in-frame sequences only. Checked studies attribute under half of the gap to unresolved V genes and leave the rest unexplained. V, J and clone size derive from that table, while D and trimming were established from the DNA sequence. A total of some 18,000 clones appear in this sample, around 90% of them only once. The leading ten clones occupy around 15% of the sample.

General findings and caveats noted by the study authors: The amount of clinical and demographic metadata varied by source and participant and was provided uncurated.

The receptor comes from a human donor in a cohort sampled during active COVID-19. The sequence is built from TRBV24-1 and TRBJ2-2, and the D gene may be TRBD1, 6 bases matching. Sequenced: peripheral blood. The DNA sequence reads TGTGCCACCAGTGACTCGGACAGCGGGGAGCTGTTTTTT. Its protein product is CATSDSDSGELFF.